This entry is about one T cell receptor beta chain. Clones were sequenced by immunoSEQ multiplex PCR, and TCRdb holds only the in-frame ones, with some missing. This table holds a few hundred thousand clones, around 92% found once. This entry comes from a study of blood T cell repertoires in COVID-19. Study at large: Specimens from acute and convalescent COVID-19 originated in the United States, Italy and Spain.

Germline assignment: CDR1 MNHEY and CDR2 SVGAGI. Trimming took off 0 bases at V and 3 bases at J, with 10 bases between the two ends. This CDR3 contains 15 residues. The sample was peripheral blood. The chain couples TRBV6-5 to TRBJ2-3; tentative D call: TRBD1 (6 bases). The receptor was derived from a man aged 35-49 years with acute or convalescent COVID-19. CDR3 in amino acids: CASSYSQGLTDTQYF. CDR3 bases: TGTGCCAGCAGTTACTCACAGGGTTTGACAGATACGCAGTATTTT.